The sequence of this TCR beta chain was determined in a study of PD-1 blockade in classical Hodgkin lymphoma (dated by TCRdb to the early 2020s). Looking at the study overall: Nivolumab dosing was 3 mg/kg intravenously every 2 weeks, continuing until either disease progression or unacceptable toxicity. The study used CyTOF and TCR beta sequencing to define a peripheral blood immune signature of response to PD-1 blockade in classical Hodgkin lymphoma.

Per the publication, the time point label means: cycle 1 day 1 (C1D1), immediately before nivolumab initiation. All trial patients had relapsed after autologous stem cell transplantation, with cohorts A, B and C differing in prior brentuximab vedotin exposure. A total of around 59 patients with relapsed/refractory classical Hodgkin lymphoma made up the trial cohort, and each patient's best overall response was complete response, partial response or progressive disease. Single-agent nivolumab was administered to trial patients in the multi-cohort phase II CheckMate 205 trial. An independent review committee assessed best overall response by applying the 2007 International Working Group response criteria. Trial PBMCs were obtained immediately prior to nivolumab initiation (C1D1) and on therapy at cycle 2 day 1 and cycle 4 day 1. Peripheral blood was collected in 8 mL Vacutainer Cell Preparation Tubes, from which PBMCs were isolated by centrifugation and then cryopreserved.

V has 1 base trimmed and J has 3 bases trimmed; junction bases matching no gene number 2. From its cysteine to its phenylalanine, the CDR3 spans 14 amino acids. The sequence is cut down to CDR3 DNA, 42 bases in frame from base 1. From a lookup of the germline V gene, CDR1 and CDR2 are SGHTA and FQGNSA. The investigation overall reported the following: Trial patients with a complete response had baseline diversity similar to that of newly diagnosed patients, while partial responders and progressors had significantly lower diversity. The study covered only a single clinical trial cohort, and the causes of the repertoire differences, possibly disease activity or prior therapy, were still not defined. By C4D1, a significant rise was seen in CD4+ TCR diversity but not in CD8+ TCR diversity (p=0.0027 vs p=0.16), and the rise was most apparent among complete responders (p=0.02). Patients starting nivolumab less than 1 year after ASCT had lower diversity and were excluded from later analyses to avoid confounding by immune reconstitution. Baseline TCR diversity was reported to be lower in newly diagnosed patients than in healthy donors, and even lower in relapsed/refractory patients.

Comments on this clone: Which antigen it targets is not known. No quality values exist for individual bases; no much larger clone is one base distant.

The Qiagen DNeasy kit was used to extract genomic DNA from unsorted PBMCs and from the negatively selected CD4+ and CD8+ fractions. TCR beta CDR3 regions were subjected to amplification by immunoSEQ multiplex PCR with primers that anneal to V and J segments. A synthetic immune receptor repertoire was used to minimize amplification bias, and any remaining bias was removed computationally after sequencing. As for how the authors treated the data: Custom Python scripts were used to quantify repertoire diversity as the Shannon entropy index. Unsorted, CD4+ and CD8+ repertoires were examined separately, except in combined analyses, for which CD4+ and CD8+ sequences were merged in silico. A clone counted as expanded when the clone's frequency after treatment rose at least 2-fold relative to C1D1, and clones undetected at baseline were given a pseudocount of 0.5. Singleton clones were defined as clones with 0 or 1 copy at C1D1, and non-singleton clones were defined as clones with 2 or more copies. By matching protein sequences in sorted samples from the same patient, clones expanded in unsorted samples were annotated as CD4+, CD8+ or unknown. Wilcoxon tests on paired samples were used to test diversity changes from C1D1 to C4D1. TCRdb took this table from immuneACCESS and kept in-frame rearrangements with V and J called. Such tables lack part of the clones; where checked against another copy, unresolved V genes explain under half of the gap, and the rest is unexplained. The DNA was the basis for D and trimming; V, J and clone size are from that table. The sample yields 60,000 or so clones; under 95% were counted once. The ten largest clones represent about 9.6% of the sample.

Rearrangement joined TRBV7-2 to TRBJ1-1, and 7 junction bases match TRBD1. Specimen: peripheral blood mononuclear cells (PBMCs), collected at baseline. This receptor was identified in a human donor with classical Hodgkin lymphoma. The nucleotide sequence is given as TGTGCCAGCAGCTTAGGACAGGGTCACACTGAAGCTTTCTTT. It codes for CASSLGQGHTEAFF.